Below, one TCR beta chain is given with its context. The data originate from a study of T cell changes during pregnancy in multiple sclerosis. This CDR3 region has 13 residues. The V and J ends lost 5 bases and 3 bases respectively, with 8 bases between them. Germline V CDR1 and CDR2: MNHEY, SVGAGI. This table comes from immunoSEQ multiplex PCR, and its TCRdb copy is limited to in-frame clones, with some not included. The sample lists about 89,000 clones, 94% occurring once. The clonotype originates from a female donor with multiple sclerosis, enrolled in a pregnancy study. Sequencing used peripheral blood, obtained in the third trimester of pregnancy. The chain recombines TRBV6-5 with TRBJ2-1; possibly TRBD1 for D (6 bases). CDR3 DNA: TGTGCCAGCAGTCAGGACAGCTACAATGAGCAGTTCTTC. Its translation: CASSQDSYNEQFF.